The clone carrying this T cell receptor (beta chain) was observed once. The PCR used 60 Vbeta and 13 Jbeta primers. The assay was immunoSEQ multiplex PCR, and TCRdb's table has in-frame clones only and misses some. Seen here are 95,000 to 100,000 clones, about 83% observed once, and the top ten hold roughly a sixth. V was clipped by 0 bases and J by 3 bases; unmatched bases: 1. CDR1 MNHEY and CDR2 SVGAGI come from the germline V gene. This CDR3 has 15 amino acids. The record originates from a study of cytomegalovirus exposure and HLA in healthy donors. Sequenced input: PBMCs. The clonotype comes from a man aged 55-75 years in good health and CMV-seropositive. V is TRBV6-5 and J is TRBJ2-7; 11 nucleotides match TRBD1. The CDR3 reads CASSYSGTGGYEQYF. The CDR3, as DNA: TGTGCCAGCAGTTACTCGGGGACAGGGGGCTACGAGCAGTACTTC.